This T cell receptor (beta chain) was retrieved from a study of blood T cell repertoires in COVID-19. The overall study: Some COVID-19 samples were acute and others convalescent; all came from the United States, Italy and Spain. T cells, B-cell-depleted T cells, or PBMCs provided the cDNA or gDNA that served as material.

Study processing details: Cell counts per sample came from amplifying reference gene primers. TCRdb keeps only in-frame clones here, not all; method: immunoSEQ multiplex PCR. D and trimming were read from the DNA, whereas the V and J calls and clone size are those reported in that table. The sample consists of roughly 15,000 clones, approximately 90% of them appearing once. The sequencing input was peripheral blood. This TCR was recovered from a human donor in a cohort sampled during active COVID-19.

CDR3 protein: CASSVSGGTGELFF. DNA for the CDR3: TGCGCCAGCAGCGTGAGCGGGGGGACCGGGGAGCTGTTTTTT. This chain links TRBV5-1 with TRBJ2-2; 9 bases fit TRBD2. The CDR3 contains 14 residues. With V trimmed by 4 bases and J by 5 bases, 3 bases remained unmatched. Germline V gives CDR1 SGHRS, CDR2 YFSETQ. The full variable domain, in which reference TRBV5-1 and TRBJ2-2 provide the parts outside the CDR3, is KAGVTQTPRYLIKTRGQQVTLSCSPISGHRSVSWYQQTPGQGLQFLFEYFSETQRNKGNFPGRFSGRQFSNSRSEMNVSTLELGDSALYLCASSVSGGTGELFFGEGSRLTVL.